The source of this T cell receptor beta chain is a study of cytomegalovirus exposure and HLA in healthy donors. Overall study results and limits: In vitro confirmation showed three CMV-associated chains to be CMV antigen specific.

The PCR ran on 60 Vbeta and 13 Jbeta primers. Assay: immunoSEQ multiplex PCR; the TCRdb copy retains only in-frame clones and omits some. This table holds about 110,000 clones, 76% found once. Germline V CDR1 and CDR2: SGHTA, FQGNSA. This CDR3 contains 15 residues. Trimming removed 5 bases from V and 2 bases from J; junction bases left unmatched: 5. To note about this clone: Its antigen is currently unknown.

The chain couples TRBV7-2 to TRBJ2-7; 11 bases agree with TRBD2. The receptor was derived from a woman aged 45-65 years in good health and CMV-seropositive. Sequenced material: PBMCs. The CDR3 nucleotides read TGTGCCAGCAGCCCCACTAGCGGGGGCACCTACGAGCAGTACTTC. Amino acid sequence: CASSPTSGGTYEQYF.